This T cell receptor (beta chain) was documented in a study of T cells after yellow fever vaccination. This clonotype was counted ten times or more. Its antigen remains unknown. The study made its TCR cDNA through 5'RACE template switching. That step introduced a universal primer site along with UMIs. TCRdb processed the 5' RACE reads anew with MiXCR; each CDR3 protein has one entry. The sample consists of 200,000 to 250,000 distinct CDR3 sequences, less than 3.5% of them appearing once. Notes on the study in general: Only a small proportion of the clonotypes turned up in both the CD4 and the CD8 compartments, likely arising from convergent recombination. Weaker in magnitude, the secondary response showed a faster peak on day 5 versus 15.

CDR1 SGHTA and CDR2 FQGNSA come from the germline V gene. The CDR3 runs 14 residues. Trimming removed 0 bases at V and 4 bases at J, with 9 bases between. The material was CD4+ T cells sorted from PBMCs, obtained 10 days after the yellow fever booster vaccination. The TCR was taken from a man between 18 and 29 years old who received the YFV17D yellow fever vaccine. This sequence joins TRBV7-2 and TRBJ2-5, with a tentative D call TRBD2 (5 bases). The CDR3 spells CASSLALGRETQYF. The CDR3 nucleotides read TGTGCCAGCAGCTTAGCTCTGGGGAGAGAGACCCAGTACTTC.